These 30 T cell receptor beta chains share one sample of origin, sequenced in a study of T-cell memory formation after mild COVID-19. MiXCR, run by TCRdb on the 5' RACE reads, gives a single entry per CDR3 protein. Among 100,000 or so distinct CDR3 sequences listed, 11% were seen once. The specimen was PBMCs or a T cell subset sorted from them (not recorded which). Receptor source: a man between 18 and 35 years old who had mild COVID-19 (a few samples of this study predate the infection). Cell type and time point are not known.

This rearrangement joins TRBV27 to TRBJ2-1; D is uncertain. The V and J ends lost 5 bases and 7 bases respectively, with 9 bases between them. The CDR3 consists of 12 residues. Germline lookup yields CDR1 MNHEY and CDR2 SMNVEV (reference sequence). The CDR3 coding sequence is TGTGCCAGCAGTGCCGAGACTAATGAGCAGTTCTTC. Translated, it gives CASSAETNEQFF.

This chain joins TRBV9 and TRBJ1-2, with D maybe TRBD1 (5 bases). The CDR3 runs to 14 residues. Germline V CDR1 and CDR2: SGDLS, YYNGEE. V was shortened by 4 bases and J by 4 bases, with 14 bases between the two germline ends. The CDR3 loop reads CASSPPRASYGYTF. For the CDR3, the DNA is TGTGCCAGCAGCCCACCCAGGGCAAGCTATGGCTACACCTTC.

This clonotype was counted at least ten times. The chain joins TRBV7-9 to TRBJ2-3; TRBD2 might be the D (5 bases). Germline CDR1 and CDR2: SEHNR and FQNEAQ (reference sequence). Trimming took off 2 bases at V and 6 bases at J, with 18 bases between the two ends. This CDR3 contains 16 residues. This CDR3 is CASSLPHFPPGDTQYF. The CDR3 region has the DNA TGTGCCAGCAGCTTACCCCACTTCCCCCCGGGGGATACGCAGTATTTT. Drawing the rest from reference TRBV7-9 and TRBJ2-3, the complete variable domain is DTGVSQNPRHKITKRGQNVTFRCDPISEHNRLYWYRQTLGQGPEFLTYFQNEAQLEKSRLLSDRFSAERPKGSFSTLEIQRTEQGDSAMYLCASSLPHFPPGDTQYFGPGTRLTVL.

This clonotype has only a few counts. The rearrangement joins TRBV30 to TRBJ2-7; TRBD1 agrees at 8 bases. Germline V gene data show CDR1 as GTSNPN and CDR2 as SVGIG (reference sequence). Trimming removed 4 bases from V and 0 bases from J; junction bases left unmatched: 20. The CDR3 runs 19 residues. In DNA, the CDR3 is TGTGCCTGGACGGGTATGCAGGGGGCTCCCTATTTCAGCTCCTACGAGCAGTACGTC. Translating gives CAWTGMQGAPYFSSYEQYV.

This clonotype was recorded at least ten times. The rearrangement uses TRBV6-5 and TRBJ2-3; possibly TRBD2 for D (5 bases). V was trimmed by 6 bases and J by 4 bases, leaving 5 bases between them. CDR1 and CDR2 (germline): MNHEY, SVGAGI. The CDR3 loop spans 11 amino acids. Written as DNA, the CDR3 is TGTGCCAGCAGCGGGGCAGATACGCAGTATTTT. This gives the protein CASSGADTQYF.

This clonotype was counted a few times. The chain joins TRBV18 to TRBJ2-5; no firm D call. The CDR3 extends over 14 amino acids. Germline lookup yields CDR1 KGHSH and CDR2 LQKENI. V was cut by 3 bases and J by 3 bases, with 11 bases left in between. As DNA, the CDR3 is TGTGCCAGCTCACCCCGACACTTAGAAGAGACCCAGTACTTC. Its protein product is CASSPRHLEETQYF.

This clonotype was counted at least ten times. The chain carries TRBV7-9 and TRBJ2-2; perhaps TRBD2 as D (5 bases). CDR1 SEHNR and CDR2 FQNEAQ come from the germline V gene (reference sequence). Trimming left V 6 bases short and J 6 bases short, with 8 bases between. There are 12 residues in the CDR3. CDR3 loop: CASRTGAGELFF. Here the CDR3 DNA reads TGTGCCAGCAGGACCGGGGCCGGGGAGCTGTTTTTT.

This clonotype was counted a few times. This chain joins TRBV6-2 or TRBV6-3 and TRBJ2-1, with a weak D call TRBD2 (6 bases). The V and J ends lost 8 bases and 8 bases respectively, with 10 bases between them. In germline, CDR1 is MNHEY, CDR2 SVGEGT. CDR3 size: 11 residues. CDR3 nucleotides: TGTGCCAGCGAATCGGGGGATGAGCAGTTCTTC. This sequence encodes CASESGDEQFF.

In this sample, this clonotype turned up a few times. This chain connects TRBV14 to TRBJ2-5; TRBD1 might be the D (6 bases). Trimming shortened V by 4 bases and J by 5 bases, and 14 bases separated the two germline ends. The CDR3 spans 14 residues. CDR1 and CDR2 (germline): SGHDN, FVKESK. CDR3 region: CASSPRTAKETQYF. CDR3 bases: TGTGCCAGCAGCCCTCGGACAGCAAAGGAGACCCAGTACTTC.

The V gene is TRBV4-2, the J gene TRBJ2-5; D call uncertain. The CDR3 has 12 amino acids. Per the germline V gene, CDR1 is LGHNA and CDR2 is YNFKEQ. Deletions cut 0 bases from V and 7 bases from J, with 6 bases between. CDR3: CASSQDWRTQYF. The CDR3 DNA reads as TGTGCCAGCAGCCAAGATTGGCGGACCCAGTACTTC.

The chain employs TRBV6-5 and TRBJ2-5; 9 nucleotides agree with TRBD1. CDR1 and CDR2 from the germline V gene are MNHEY and SVGAGI. This CDR3 contains 13 residues. Trimming at V came to 8 bases and at J to 2 bases, leaving 3 bases not matched to a gene. This CDR3 reads CASGGQGQETQYF. In DNA, the CDR3 is TGTGCCAGCGGGGGACAGGGTCAAGAGACCCAGTACTTC.

This clonotype was detected only a few times. J is TRBJ1-6 and V is TRBV7-9, with D unclear. The V and J ends lost 1 base and 8 bases respectively, with 9 bases between them. Per germline, CDR1 SEHNR and CDR2 FQNEAQ (reference sequence). The CDR3 loop spans 14 amino acids. The CDR3 spells CASSLVGSDSPLHF. Written as DNA, the CDR3 is TGTGCCAGCAGCTTAGTAGGATCAGATTCACCCCTCCACTTT.

The sample holds a few counts of this clonotype. This sequence joins TRBV4-1 and TRBJ2-3, with D unresolved. Looked up from germline, CDR1 is MGHRA and CDR2 is YSYEKL. V lost 3 bases, J lost 1 base, and 11 bases lay in between. The CDR3 is 15 residues long. For the CDR3, the DNA is TGCGCCAGCAGCCAGACGTCGGGCCGCACAGATACGCAGTATTTT. Amino acids: CASSQTSGRTDTQYF.

This chain uses TRBV4-3 with TRBJ1-6; D is perhaps TRBD1 (5 bases). Germline V lookup: CDR1 LGHNA, CDR2 YSLEER. Trimming removed 3 bases from V and 13 bases from J, with 22 bases in between. The CDR3 extends over 16 amino acids. CDR3 coding DNA: TGCGCCAGCAGCCAGGCCCTGGGACGCCCGAATCTCCCCCTCCACTTT. Encoded protein: CASSQALGRPNLPLHF.

This clonotype was picked up many times. The rearrangement links TRBV7-9 to TRBJ1-2; D is unclear. Looked up from germline, CDR1 is SEHNR and CDR2 is FQNEAQ (reference sequence). The CDR3 totals 14 residues. Between the trimmed V and J ends, which lost 1 base and 5 bases, there was a span of 11 bases. The CDR3 protein is CASSLGAGLYGYTF. The CDR3 DNA reads as TGTGCCAGCAGCTTAGGGGCGGGGTTATATGGCTACACCTTC.

A few counts support this clonotype. The chain employs TRBV12-3 or TRBV12-4 and TRBJ2-7; D is undetermined. This CDR3 region has 13 residues. V lost 6 bases, J lost 6 bases, and 15 bases lay in between. The CDR3 region is CASSTEAPGEQYF. CDR3 nucleotide sequence: TGTGCCAGCAGCACGGAAGCCCCGGGCGAGCAGTACTTC.

This clonotype has a handful of counts. The gene calls are TRBV12-3 or TRBV12-4 and TRBJ1-3; D is ambiguous. Trimming shortened V by 4 bases and J by 4 bases, and 5 bases separated the two germline ends. The CDR3 has 12 residues. CDR3 coding DNA: TGTGCCAGCAGTTCCCGGGGAAACACCATATATTTT. The encoded protein is CASSSRGNTIYF.

In its sample, this clonotype was seen many times. The V gene is TRBV24-1, the J gene TRBJ2-3; the D gene is possibly TRBD1 (5 bases). Trimming pared 0 bases from V and 4 bases from J, leaving 10 bases between. Germline CDR1 reads KGHDR; CDR2 reads SFDVKD. The CDR3 runs 15 residues. The CDR3 DNA is TGTGCCACCAGTGATTTGGAACAGGCGGCAGATACGCAGTATTTT. Translation gives CATSDLEQAADTQYF.

Ten or more counts support this clonotype. This chain links TRBV7-2 with TRBJ2-1, with 14 bases identical to TRBD2. J lost 8 bases, V lost 5 bases, and 5 bases had no gene match. Germline V lookup: CDR1 SGHTA, CDR2 FQGNSA. CDR3 size: 15 residues. CDR3 residues: CASSQGLAGAHEQFF. The CDR3 region has the DNA TGTGCCAGCAGCCAGGGACTAGCGGGGGCACATGAGCAGTTCTTC. Variable domain in full (rest from reference TRBV7-2 and TRBJ2-1): GAGVSQSPSNKVTEKGKDVELRCDPISGHTALYWYRQSLGQGLEFLIYFQGNSAPDKSGLPSDRFSAERTGGSVSTLTIQRTQQEDSAVYLCASSQGLAGAHEQFFGPGTRLTVL.

The chain has TRBV6-5 and TRBJ2-3, with D unresolved. V shed 3 bases and J shed 1 base, with 11 bases lying between them. Germline CDR1 and CDR2: MNHEY and SVGAGI. The CDR3 sequence is 15 residues long. The CDR3 spells CASSYLGWGTDTQYF. CDR3 nucleotides: TGTGCCAGCAGTTATTTGGGGTGGGGCACAGATACGCAGTATTTT.

V usage is TRBV7-7 and J usage is TRBJ1-1; D remains ambiguous. Per the germline V gene, CDR1 is SSHAT and CDR2 is FNYEAQ (reference sequence). The CDR3 extends over 13 amino acids. Trimming stripped 5 bases from V and 1 base from J, with 8 bases between. CDR3 in DNA: TGTGCCAGCAGCCGGGTGGAGAACACTGAAGCTTTCTTT. Its translation is CASSRVENTEAFF.

This chain uses TRBV9 with TRBJ2-7; D gene uncertain. Between the trimmed V and J ends, which lost 3 bases and 3 bases, there was a span of 10 bases. Germline values: CDR1 SGDLS, CDR2 YYNGEE. CDR3 length equals 13 residues. The CDR3 DNA is TGTGCCAGCAGCGGAGAAACAGACTACGAGCAGTACTTC. Its translation: CASSGETDYEQYF.

V is TRBV29-1 and J is TRBJ2-7, with no clear D. From germline, CDR1 is SQVTM and CDR2 ANQGSEA. Trimming left V 5 bases short and J 0 bases short, with 5 bases between. The CDR3 spans 11 residues. The CDR3 reads CSVMASYEQYF. CDR3 DNA sequence: TGCAGCGTTATGGCCTCCTACGAGCAGTACTTC.

The genes are TRBV6-4 and TRBJ2-2, with D possibly being TRBD1 (6 bases). V lost 8 bases and J 6 bases, leaving 13 bases between the germline ends. From germline, CDR1 is MRHNA and CDR2 SNTAGT. The CDR3 covers 13 residues. The CDR3 is CASVAGDPGELFF. The CDR3 DNA is TGTGCCAGCGTGGCAGGGGACCCCGGGGAGCTGTTTTTT.

The chain is built from TRBV4-1 and TRBJ1-3; no clear D. Trimming stripped 0 bases from V and 4 bases from J, with 1 base between. Germline V lookup: CDR1 MGHRA, CDR2 YSYEKL. The CDR3 contains 12 residues. In nucleotides, the CDR3 is TGCGCCAGCAGCCAAGAGGGAAACACCATATATTTT. Translation: CASSQEGNTIYF.

V usage is TRBV10-3 and J usage is TRBJ2-6, with D possibly TRBD1 on 5 matching bases. V gave up 2 bases and J gave up 12 bases, with 14 bases separating them. The CDR3 is 14 amino acids. Germline CDR1 is ENHRY and CDR2 is SYGVKD. CDR3 sequence (DNA): TGTGCCATCAGTGAGCCTAGGGCAGGGTTCGTCCTGACTTTC. Its translation is CAISEPRAGFVLTF.

The J gene is TRBJ2-3, the V gene TRBV23-1, with TRBD2 matching 7 bases. TRBV23-1 is recorded as an ORF, its role being uncertain. The CDR3 spans 14 residues. The V segment lost 6 bases and the J segment 6 bases; nucleotides outside the gene matches: 9. The DNA of the CDR3 is TGCGCCAGCAGACCCCTTGAGGGAGGGGATACGCAGTATTTT. Amino acids: CASRPLEGGDTQYF.

This clonotype was detected ten times or more. This chain links TRBV4-3 with TRBJ2-1, with 7 bases that match TRBD1. This CDR3 region has 15 residues. The germline V gene has CDR1 LGHNA and CDR2 YSLEER. With 6 bases clipped from V and 3 bases from J, the junction kept 8 bases outside the gene matches. The CDR3 bases are TGCGCCAGCAGTCGAGGGACAGCTCGCTACAATGAGCAGTTCTTC. Its translation is CASSRGTARYNEQFF.

The chain carries TRBV12-3 or TRBV12-4 and TRBJ2-7; 7 nucleotides line up with TRBD2. V shed 3 bases, J shed 5 bases, and the junction held 4 bases outside the gene matches. CDR3 length equals 13 residues. The CDR3 region has the DNA TGTGCCAGCAGTTTCGGGGGGTGGGACGAGCAGTACTTC. Protein: CASSFGGWDEQYF.

This clonotype was counted a few times. The V gene is TRBV28, the J gene TRBJ2-3, with 12 positions matching TRBD2. CDR3 length equals 16 residues. The J segment lost 7 bases and the V segment lost 5 bases, leaving 10 bases of the junction unmatched. Germline CDR1 reads MDHEN; CDR2 reads SYDVKM. CDR3: CASSPSGGALFYTQYF. The CDR3 bases are TGTGCCAGCAGTCCTAGCGGGGGGGCTTTATTCTATACGCAGTATTTT.